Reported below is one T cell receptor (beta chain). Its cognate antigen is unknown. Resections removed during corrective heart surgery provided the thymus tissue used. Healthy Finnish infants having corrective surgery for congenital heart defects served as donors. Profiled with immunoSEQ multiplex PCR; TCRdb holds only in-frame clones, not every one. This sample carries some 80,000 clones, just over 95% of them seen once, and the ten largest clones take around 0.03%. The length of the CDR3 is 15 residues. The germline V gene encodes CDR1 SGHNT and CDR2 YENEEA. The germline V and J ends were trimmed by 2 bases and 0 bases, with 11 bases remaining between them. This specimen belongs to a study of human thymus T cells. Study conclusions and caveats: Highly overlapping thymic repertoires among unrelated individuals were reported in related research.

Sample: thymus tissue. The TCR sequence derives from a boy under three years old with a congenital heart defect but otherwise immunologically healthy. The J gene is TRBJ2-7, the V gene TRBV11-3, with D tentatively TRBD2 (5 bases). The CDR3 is CASSLKADRSYEQYF. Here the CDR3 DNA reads TGTGCCAGCAGCTTAAAAGCGGACCGCTCCTACGAGCAGTACTTC.